This entry lists 24 T cell receptor beta chains sequenced from one sample in a study of blood T cell repertoires in COVID-19. The protocol was immunoSEQ multiplex PCR, while the TCRdb copy is restricted to in-frame clones and leaves out a portion. This sample has a few hundred thousand clones; approximately 89% occur once, and the top ten carry more than 6.5%. Sequencing input: peripheral blood. All receptors come from a woman in her 30s who had recovered from COVID-19.

The rearrangement links TRBV11-2 to TRBJ1-3, with unresolved D. Germline CDR1 reads SGHAT; CDR2 reads FQNNGV. The V end lost 0 bases, the J end lost 11 bases, and 8 bases lay between the germline ends. The CDR3 consists of 12 residues. The CDR3 region has the DNA TGTGCCAGCAGCTTAGATGGGCCCTCCATATATTTT. Translating gives CASSLDGPSIYF.

V gene TRBV3-1 (or the pseudogene TRBV3-2) combines with J gene TRBJ2-7, with unresolved D. This CDR3 spans 13 amino acids. The V end lost 1 base, the J end lost 1 base, and 5 bases lay between the germline ends. Germline V gives CDR1 LGHDT, CDR2 YNNKEL (reference sequence). The CDR3 spells CASSQAGSYEQYF. In DNA form, the CDR3 reads TGTGCCAGCAGCCAAGCGGGTTCCTACGAGCAGTACTTC.

The table lists this clone with a few counts. The chain joins TRBV30 to TRBJ2-2, with D uncertain. This CDR3 is 15 amino acids long. The germline V and J ends were trimmed by 0 bases and 4 bases, with 12 bases remaining between them. Germline V gene lookup returns CDR1 GTSNPN and CDR2 SVGIG (reference sequence). CDR3 sequence reads: CAWSVFSSVTGELFF. The CDR3, as DNA: TGTGCCTGGAGTGTATTTTCGTCCGTCACCGGGGAGCTGTTTTTT.

The chain links TRBV13 to TRBJ1-4, with 9 bases matching TRBD1. The trim removed 0 bases at V and 3 bases at J, leaving 8 bases unmatched. The CDR3 is 18 amino acids. Germline V gives CDR1 PRHDT, CDR2 FYEKMQ (reference sequence). CDR3 in amino acids: CASSLGWDRASANEKLFF. CDR3 in DNA: TGTGCCAGCAGCTTAGGATGGGACAGGGCGTCAGCTAATGAAAAACTGTTTTTT.

The chain employs TRBV5-1 and TRBJ2-3; 9 bases line up with TRBD2. V trimming: 2 bases; J trimming: 3 bases; junction bases outside the gene matches: 1. Germline CDR1 and CDR2: SGHRS and YFSETQ. The length of the CDR3 is 14 residues. This chain's CDR3 is CASSFSGGTDTQYF. The CDR3 DNA follows: TGCGCCAGCAGCTTTAGCGGGGGAACAGATACGCAGTATTTT.

V and J are TRBV2 and TRBJ2-7; 12 nucleotides match TRBD2. Germline values: CDR1 SNHLY, CDR2 FYNNEI. V lost 4 bases to trimming and J lost 2 bases; unmatched junction nucleotides: 3. The CDR3 totals 15 residues. This CDR3 is CASSAGLAGPYEQYF. DNA for the CDR3: TGTGCCAGCAGTGCTGGACTAGCGGGGCCCTACGAGCAGTACTTC.

J is TRBJ1-1 and V is TRBV30; D possibly corresponds to TRBD1 (6 bases). The CDR3 runs to 14 residues. CDR1 and CDR2 (germline): GTSNPN, SVGIG (reference sequence). Trimming took off 4 bases at V and 3 bases at J, with 15 bases between the two ends. In DNA form, the CDR3 reads TGTGCCTGGACCAGATACAGGGCGGACACTGAAGCTTTCTTT. Protein: CAWTRYRADTEAFF.

This chain joins TRBV10-3 and TRBJ1-1; TRBD1 aligns across 11 bases. This CDR3 has 14 residues. Germline CDR1 is ENHRY and CDR2 is SYGVKD. Trimming removed 6 bases from V and 4 bases from J; junction bases left unmatched: 4. The CDR3 spells CAIRAGQGVTEAFF. The CDR3 DNA is TGTGCCATCAGAGCGGGACAGGGGGTCACTGAAGCTTTCTTT.

The V call is TRBV6-2 or TRBV6-3, the J call TRBJ2-7; D perhaps matches TRBD1 (6 bases). This CDR3 has 14 amino acids. V lost 5 bases and J 3 bases, leaving 14 bases between the germline ends. Germline lookup yields CDR1 MNHEY and CDR2 SVGEGT. The CDR3 DNA reads TGTGCCAGCAGTGACCAAGGGACATACTACGAGCAGTACTTC. Encoded protein: CASSDQGTYYEQYF.

The rearrangement links TRBV7-2 to TRBJ1-2; the match to TRBD1 covers 7 bases. The CDR3 sequence is 14 residues long. CDR1 and CDR2 (germline): SGHTA, FQGNSA. With V trimmed by 4 bases and J by 7 bases, 9 bases remained unmatched. The CDR3 DNA follows: TGTGCCAGCAGCTCTTCCAGGGGGATTCTTGGCTACACCTTC. Translated: CASSSSRGILGYTF.

Points on this clone: Relative to the germline gene, one junction end is altered; a read error may explain this. The chain joins TRBV12-3 or TRBV12-4 to TRBJ1-1; no firm D call. This CDR3 has 12 residues. The CDR3 sequence is CASSLRVPEAFF. The CDR3 DNA reads TGTGCCAGCAGTCTCCGGGTTCCTGAGGCTTTCTTT.

The chain recombines TRBV18 with TRBJ2-7, with 11 bases fitting TRBD1. This CDR3 is built from 15 residues. Per the germline V gene, CDR1 is KGHSH and CDR2 is LQKENI. V was clipped by 0 bases and J by 6 bases; unmatched bases: 4. DNA of the CDR3: TGTGCCAGCTCACCACCAGGACAGGGGGCTTTCGAGCAGTACTTC. Its translation: CASSPPGQGAFEQYF.

A single count supports this clone. The rearrangement links TRBV16 to TRBJ2-7; 9 bases are shared with TRBD1. J lost 3 bases, V lost 3 bases, and 6 bases had no gene match. The CDR3 totals 15 residues. Germline CDR1 is KGHSY and CDR2 is FQNENV. The CDR3 region is CASSHRDRVVYEQYF. The CDR3 DNA sequence: TGTGCCAGCAGCCACCGGGACAGGGTTGTCTACGAGCAGTACTTC.

The chain recombines TRBV7-9 with TRBJ2-3; D is uncertain. The CDR3 loop spans 13 amino acids. Trimming took off 5 bases at V and 4 bases at J, with 10 bases between the two ends. The germline V gene encodes CDR1 SEHNR and CDR2 FQNEAQ (reference sequence). The CDR3 is CASSQRRPDTQYF. The CDR3 nucleotides read TGTGCCAGCAGCCAGAGGAGACCAGATACGCAGTATTTT.

The chain carries TRBV2 and TRBJ2-5; D uncertain. The V end was cut by 6 bases, the J end by 5 bases, with 4 bases between. This CDR3 contains 10 residues. CDR1 SNHLY and CDR2 FYNNEI come from the germline V gene. The CDR3 reads CASSSETQYF. Here the CDR3 DNA reads TGTGCCAGCAGCTCGGAGACCCAGTACTTC.

This clone was counted between two and nine times. The chain links TRBV13 to TRBJ2-7, with a possible D match to TRBD2 (5 bases). Germline assignment: CDR1 PRHDT and CDR2 FYEKMQ (reference sequence). This CDR3 spans 13 amino acids. Trimming shortened V by 3 bases and J by 1 base, and 7 bases separated the two germline ends. Here the CDR3 DNA reads TGTGCCAGCAGCTTTTCGGGGTCCTACGAGCAGTACTTC. This codes for CASSFSGSYEQYF.

This clone appeared a few times. The chain is built from TRBV23-1 and TRBJ2-4; possible D gene TRBD1, 6 bases. TRBV23-1 is assigned to the ORF class and has an uncertain function. The CDR3 runs 19 residues. The V gene lost 3 bases and the J gene lost 8 bases, with 29 bases spanning the gap. The DNA for the CDR3 is TGCGCCAGCAGTCACAAAAACGGCCCCGGGACACCCCCTGGGGACATTCAGTACTTC. This translates into CASSHKNGPGTPPGDIQYF.

This chain connects TRBV7-9 to TRBJ2-1; D is perhaps TRBD1 (5 bases). Deletions cut 4 bases from V and 3 bases from J, with 16 bases between. Looked up from germline, CDR1 is SEHNR and CDR2 is FQNEAQ (reference sequence). This CDR3 is 16 amino acids long. The CDR3 coding sequence is TGTGCCAGCAGCTCAAATAGGGGCGGTTACTACAATGAGCAGTTCTTC. Translated: CASSSNRGGYYNEQFF. The complete variable domain, with remaining parts taken from reference TRBV7-9 and TRBJ2-1, reads DTGVSQNPRHKITKRGQNVTFRCDPISEHNRLYWYRQTLGQGPEFLTYFQNEAQLEKSRLLSDRFSAERPKGSFSTLEIQRTEQGDSAMYLCASSSNRGGYYNEQFFGPGTRLTVL.

This clone was seen a single time. The chain recombines TRBV27 with TRBJ1-6; 10 nucleotides agree with TRBD1. CDR1 MNHEY and CDR2 SMNVEV come from the germline V gene (reference sequence). J gave up 14 bases and V 2 bases, and 12 bases lay outside the gene matches. The CDR3 spans 16 residues. The CDR3 DNA reads as TGTGCCAGCAGTTTAAGAGGGACAGGGGTTAACAGGGCCCTCCACTTT. Encoded protein: CASSLRGTGVNRALHF.

The J gene is TRBJ2-5, the V gene TRBV23-1, with a weak D call TRBD2 (5 bases). TRBV23-1 is placed among ORFs of uncertain function. The CDR3 runs 16 residues. The germline V and J ends were trimmed by 6 bases and 2 bases, with 19 bases remaining between them. Here the CDR3 reads CASREGSEKSQETQYF. Here the CDR3 DNA reads TGCGCCAGCAGAGAAGGTAGCGAGAAATCTCAAGAGACCCAGTACTTC.

This clone was picked up a small number of times. CDR3 nucleotides: TGTGCCAGCAGCCGGAACGCCTTTGCGGGACCTTACAATGAGCAGTTCTTC. This sequence encodes CASSRNAFAGPYNEQFF. This rearrangement joins TRBV7-9 to TRBJ2-1; a possible D gene is TRBD2 (6 bases). This CDR3 comprises 17 residues. Germline V gene sequence: CDR1 SEHNR, CDR2 FQNEAQ (reference sequence). Trimming took 5 bases from V and 4 from J, leaving 21 bases between them.

The chain carries TRBV5-4 and TRBJ2-2; D uncertain. Trimming took off 4 bases at V and 1 base at J, with 14 bases between the two ends. Germline CDR1 and CDR2: SGHNT and YYREEE (reference sequence). The CDR3 length is 16 residues. The CDR3 loop reads CASSDRLTKNTGELFF. For the CDR3, the DNA is TGTGCCAGCAGCGACCGGTTGACAAAGAACACCGGGGAGCTGTTTTTT.

This clone came up a few times. The chain employs TRBV9 and TRBJ2-2; 11 bases line up with TRBD2. This CDR3 has 16 amino acids. The J segment lost 4 bases and the V segment lost 0 bases, leaving 2 bases of the junction unmatched. Germline V lookup: CDR1 SGDLS, CDR2 YYNGEE. As DNA, the CDR3 is TGTGCCAGCAGCGTAGGACTAGCGGGGTTCACCGGGGAGCTGTTTTTT. Its protein product is CASSVGLAGFTGELFF.

This chain links TRBV11-3 with TRBJ2-2; D may be TRBD2 (6 bases). Per germline, CDR1 SGHNT and CDR2 YENEEA. The CDR3 has 17 residues. With 1 base removed from V and 0 bases from J, the gap between germline ends came to 12 bases. The CDR3 DNA is TGTGCCAGCAGCTTAGGACCAGCGGGCGCGAACACCGGGGAGCTGTTTTTT. Translation gives CASSLGPAGANTGELFF.